Sequencing of this T cell receptor beta chain was carried out in a study of T-cell memory formation after mild COVID-19. Study results and caveats: In pre-infection memory, a portion of responding clones appeared, which suggested that cross-reactive memory joined. Mainly CM and EM harbored the contracting CD4+ clones; mainly EMRA harbored the CD8+ ones.

TCRdb re-called the 5' RACE reads through MiXCR, storing one row per CDR3 protein. This table has around 510,000 distinct CDR3 sequences, roughly 21% appearing once. CDR1 and CDR2 from the germline V gene are MNHEY and SMNVEV (reference sequence). The length of the CDR3 is 15 residues. V lost 1 base and J lost 6, with 15 bases in between. About this clonotype itself: Its antigen is not known.

The sequence was obtained from an adult woman who had mild COVID-19 (a few samples of this study predate the infection). Cell type and time point are not known. Source material: PBMCs or a T cell subset sorted from them (not recorded which). V and J are TRBV27 and TRBJ1-1; no clear D gene. The CDR3 sequence is CASSLLASTGAEAFF. CDR3 DNA sequence: TGTGCCAGCAGTTTATTGGCGTCAACTGGTGCTGAAGCTTTCTTT.